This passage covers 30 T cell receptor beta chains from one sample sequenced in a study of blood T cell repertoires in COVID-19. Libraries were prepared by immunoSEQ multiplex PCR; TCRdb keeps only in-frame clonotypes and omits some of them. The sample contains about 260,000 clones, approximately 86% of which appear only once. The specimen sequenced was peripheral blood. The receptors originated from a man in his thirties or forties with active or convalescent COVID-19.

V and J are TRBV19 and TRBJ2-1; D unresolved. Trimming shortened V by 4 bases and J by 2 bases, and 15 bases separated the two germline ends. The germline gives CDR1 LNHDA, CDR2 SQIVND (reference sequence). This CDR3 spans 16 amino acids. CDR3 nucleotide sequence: TGTGCCAGTAGTACCCGCCGCGTCAGCGCCTACAATGAGCAGTTCTTC. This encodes CASSTRRVSAYNEQFF.

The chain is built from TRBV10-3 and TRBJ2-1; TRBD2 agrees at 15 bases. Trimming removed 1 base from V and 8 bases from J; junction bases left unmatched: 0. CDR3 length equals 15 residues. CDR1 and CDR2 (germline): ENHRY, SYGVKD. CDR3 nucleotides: TGTGCCATCAGTGAGTGGACTAGCGGGGGGGATGAGCAGTTCTTC. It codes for CAISEWTSGGDEQFF.

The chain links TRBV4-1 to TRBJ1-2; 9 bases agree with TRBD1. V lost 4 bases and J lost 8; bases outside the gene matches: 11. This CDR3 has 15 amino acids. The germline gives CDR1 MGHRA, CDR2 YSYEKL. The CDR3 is CASSPLGTGTGGYTF. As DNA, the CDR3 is TGCGCCAGCAGCCCCCTTGGGACAGGGACGGGGGGCTACACCTTC.

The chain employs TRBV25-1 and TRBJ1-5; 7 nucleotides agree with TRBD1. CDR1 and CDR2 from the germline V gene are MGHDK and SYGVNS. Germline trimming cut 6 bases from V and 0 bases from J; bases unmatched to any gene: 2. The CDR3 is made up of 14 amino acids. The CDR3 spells CASRGTDSNQPQHF. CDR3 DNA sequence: TGTGCCAGCAGGGGGACAGATAGCAATCAGCCCCAGCATTTT.

As DNA, the CDR3 is TGTGCCAGCAGCTTACCCTGGACAGGGGAGGGGGTCTCGGTGACCCAGTACTTC. Translation: CASSLPWTGEGVSVTQYF. This chain joins TRBV5-4 and TRBJ2-5, with 9 nucleotides matching TRBD1. Looked up from germline, CDR1 is SGHNT and CDR2 is YYREEE (reference sequence). Trimming cost V 2 bases and J 7 bases; bases outside gene matches: 18. This CDR3 is built from 18 residues.

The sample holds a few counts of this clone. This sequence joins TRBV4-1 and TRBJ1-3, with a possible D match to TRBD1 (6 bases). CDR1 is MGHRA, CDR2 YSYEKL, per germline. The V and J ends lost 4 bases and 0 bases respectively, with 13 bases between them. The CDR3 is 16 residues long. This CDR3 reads CASSPSRTASGNTIYF. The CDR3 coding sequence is TGCGCCAGCAGCCCATCTCGGACAGCCTCTGGAAACACCATATATTTT.

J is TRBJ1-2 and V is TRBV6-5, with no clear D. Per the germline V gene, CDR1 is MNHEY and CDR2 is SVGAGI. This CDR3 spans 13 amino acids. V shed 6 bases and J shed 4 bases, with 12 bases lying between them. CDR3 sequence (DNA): TGTGCCAGCAGCCTTTCCAACTCCTATGGCTACACCTTC. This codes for CASSLSNSYGYTF.

The CDR3, as DNA: TGCGCCAGCAGCCATCTCGCCCTAACAGGTGTCGAGCAGTACTTC. Encoded protein: CASSHLALTGVEQYF. V usage is TRBV4-1 and J usage is TRBJ2-7; perhaps TRBD1 as D (5 bases). This CDR3 region has 15 residues. Germline V CDR1 and CDR2: MGHRA, YSYEKL. V was trimmed by 3 bases and J by 6 bases, leaving 18 bases between them.

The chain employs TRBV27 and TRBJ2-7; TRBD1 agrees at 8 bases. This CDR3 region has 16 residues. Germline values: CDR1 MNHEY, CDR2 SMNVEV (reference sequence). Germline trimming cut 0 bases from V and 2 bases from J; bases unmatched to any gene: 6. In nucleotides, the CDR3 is TGTGCCAGCAGTTTATCGTTAGGACAGGGTACCTACGAGCAGTACTTC. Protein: CASSLSLGQGTYEQYF.

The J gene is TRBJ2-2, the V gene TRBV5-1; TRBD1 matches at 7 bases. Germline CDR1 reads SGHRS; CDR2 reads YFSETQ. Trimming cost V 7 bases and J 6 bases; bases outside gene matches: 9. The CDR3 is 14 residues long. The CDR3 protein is CASSIQGLAGELFF. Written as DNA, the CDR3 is TGCGCCAGCTCGATACAGGGGCTCGCCGGGGAGCTGTTTTTT. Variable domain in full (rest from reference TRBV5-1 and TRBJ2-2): KAGVTQTPRYLIKTRGQQVTLSCSPISGHRSVSWYQQTPGQGLQFLFEYFSETQRNKGNFPGRFSGRQFSNSRSEMNVSTLELGDSALYLCASSIQGLAGELFFGEGSRLTVL.

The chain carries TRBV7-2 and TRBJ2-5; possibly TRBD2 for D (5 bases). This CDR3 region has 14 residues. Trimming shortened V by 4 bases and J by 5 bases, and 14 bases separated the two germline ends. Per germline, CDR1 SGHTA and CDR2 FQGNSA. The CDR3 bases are TGTGCCAGCAGCTCATTAAGAGGGCGCGAGACCCAGTACTTC. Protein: CASSSLRGRETQYF.

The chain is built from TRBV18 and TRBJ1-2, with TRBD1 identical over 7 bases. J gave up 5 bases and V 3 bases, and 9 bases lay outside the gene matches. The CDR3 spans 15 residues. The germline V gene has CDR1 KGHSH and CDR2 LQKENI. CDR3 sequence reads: CASSPSGTEFYGYTF. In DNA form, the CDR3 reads TGTGCCAGCTCACCGTCCGGGACAGAGTTTTATGGCTACACCTTC.

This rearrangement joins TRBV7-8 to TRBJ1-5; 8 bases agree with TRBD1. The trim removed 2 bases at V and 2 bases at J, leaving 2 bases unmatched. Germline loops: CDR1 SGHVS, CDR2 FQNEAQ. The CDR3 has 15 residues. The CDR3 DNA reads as TGTGCCAGCAGCTTATACAGGGGGGGCAATCAGCCCCAGCATTTT. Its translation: CASSLYRGGNQPQHF.

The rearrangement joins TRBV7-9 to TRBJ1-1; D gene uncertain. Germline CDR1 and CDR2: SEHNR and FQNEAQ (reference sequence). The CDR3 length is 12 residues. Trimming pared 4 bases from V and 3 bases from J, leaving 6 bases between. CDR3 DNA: TGTGCCAGCAGCTGGGGAGACACTGAAGCTTTCTTT. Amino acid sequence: CASSWGDTEAFF.

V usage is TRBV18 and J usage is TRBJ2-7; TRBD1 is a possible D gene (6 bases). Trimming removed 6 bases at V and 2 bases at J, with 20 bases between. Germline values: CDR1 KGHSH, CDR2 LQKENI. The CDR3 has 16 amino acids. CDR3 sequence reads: CASSPRFGQRAYEQYF. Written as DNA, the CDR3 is TGTGCCAGCTCTCCTCGCTTTGGACAGCGAGCCTACGAGCAGTACTTC. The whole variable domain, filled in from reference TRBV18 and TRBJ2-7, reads NAGVMQNPRHLVRRRGQEARLRCSPMKGHSHVYWYRQLPEEGLKFMVYLQKENIIDESGMPKERFSAEFPKEGPSILRIQQVVRGDSAAYFCASSPRFGQRAYEQYFGPGTRLTVT.

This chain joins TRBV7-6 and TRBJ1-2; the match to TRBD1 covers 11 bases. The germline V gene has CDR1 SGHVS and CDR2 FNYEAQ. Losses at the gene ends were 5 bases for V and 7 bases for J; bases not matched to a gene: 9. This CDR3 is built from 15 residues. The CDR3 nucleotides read TGTGCCAGCAGCCCTCATTCGGGACAGGGGGTTGGCTACACCTTC. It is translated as CASSPHSGQGVGYTF.

CDR3 region: CASSLRDRAFNEKLFF. The CDR3 bases are TGTGCCAGCTCACTTCGGGACAGGGCCTTTAATGAAAAACTGTTTTTT. The rearrangement joins TRBV18 to TRBJ1-4, with 9 bases matching TRBD1. Germline CDR1 and CDR2: KGHSH and LQKENI. The ends lost 4 bases at V and 4 bases at J; junction bases unmatched: 7. CDR3 length: 16 amino acids.

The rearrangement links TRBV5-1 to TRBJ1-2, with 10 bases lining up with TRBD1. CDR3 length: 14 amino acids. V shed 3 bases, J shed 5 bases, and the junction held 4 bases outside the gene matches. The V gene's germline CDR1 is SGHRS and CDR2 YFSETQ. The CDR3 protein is CASSYGQGVYGYTF. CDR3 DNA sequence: TGCGCCAGCAGCTACGGACAGGGGGTTTATGGCTACACCTTC.

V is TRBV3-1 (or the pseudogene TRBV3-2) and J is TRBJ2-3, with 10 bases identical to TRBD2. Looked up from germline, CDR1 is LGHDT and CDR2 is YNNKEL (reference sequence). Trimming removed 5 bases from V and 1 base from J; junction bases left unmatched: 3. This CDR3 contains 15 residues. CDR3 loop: CASSYGTSGTDTQYF. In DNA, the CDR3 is TGTGCCAGCAGCTACGGGACTAGCGGCACAGATACGCAGTATTTT.

In nucleotides, the CDR3 is TGTGCCAGCAGCGGCGGGCTCCAAATACTCCCCGGGGAGCTGTTTTTT. Protein product: CASSGGLQILPGELFF. J is TRBJ2-2 and V is TRBV5-4; D possibly corresponds to TRBD2 (5 bases). The V end lost 4 bases, the J end lost 6 bases, and 19 bases lay between the germline ends. Germline V gene lookup returns CDR1 SGHNT and CDR2 YYREEE (reference sequence). The CDR3 is 16 amino acids.

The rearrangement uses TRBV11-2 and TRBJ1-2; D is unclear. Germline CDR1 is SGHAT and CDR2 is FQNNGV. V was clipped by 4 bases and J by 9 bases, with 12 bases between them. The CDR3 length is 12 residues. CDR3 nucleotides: TGTGCCAGCAGCTCCCGAGACTGGAGCTACACCTTC. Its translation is CASSSRDWSYTF.

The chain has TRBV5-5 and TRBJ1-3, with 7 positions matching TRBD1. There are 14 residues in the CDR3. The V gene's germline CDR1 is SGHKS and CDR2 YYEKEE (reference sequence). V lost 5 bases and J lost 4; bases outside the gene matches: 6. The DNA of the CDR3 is TGTGCCAGCAGTCATCCGGGACAGGGAAACACCATATATTTT. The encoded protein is CASSHPGQGNTIYF. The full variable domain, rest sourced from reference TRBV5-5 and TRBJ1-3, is DAGVTQSPTHLIKTRGQQVTLRCSPISGHKSVSWYQQVLGQGPQFIFQYYEKEERGRGNFPDRFSARQFPNYSSELNVNALLLGDSALYLCASSHPGQGNTIYFGEGSWLTVV.

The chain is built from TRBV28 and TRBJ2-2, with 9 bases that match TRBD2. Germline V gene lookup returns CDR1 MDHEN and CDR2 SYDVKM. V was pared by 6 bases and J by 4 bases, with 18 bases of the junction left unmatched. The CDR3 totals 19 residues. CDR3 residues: CASRTTPLASGVGTGELFF. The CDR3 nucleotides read TGTGCCAGCAGAACCACCCCTCTCGCTAGCGGGGTGGGCACCGGGGAGCTGTTTTTT.

CDR3 in DNA: TGTGCCAGCAGCTTCACAGGGGCCTATGGCTACACCTTC. Its translation: CASSFTGAYGYTF. The genes are TRBV7-2 and TRBJ1-2; 7 positions agree with TRBD1. J lost 4 bases, V lost 3 bases, and 2 bases had no gene match. The CDR3 is 13 residues long. Per the germline V gene, CDR1 is SGHTA and CDR2 is FQGNSA.

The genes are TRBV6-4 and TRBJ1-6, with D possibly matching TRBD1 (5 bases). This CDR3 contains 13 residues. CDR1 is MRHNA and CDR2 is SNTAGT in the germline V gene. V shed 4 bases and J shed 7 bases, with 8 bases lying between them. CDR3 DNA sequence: TGTGCCAGCAGTGCCAAGGGGAATTCACCCCTCCACTTT. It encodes CASSAKGNSPLHF.

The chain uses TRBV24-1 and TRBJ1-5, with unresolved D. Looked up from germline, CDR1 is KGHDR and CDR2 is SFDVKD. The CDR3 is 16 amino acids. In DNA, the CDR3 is TGTCAGCACATGAAGGCAGCGGACTATAGCAATCAGCCCCAGCATTTT. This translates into CQHMKAADYSNQPQHF.

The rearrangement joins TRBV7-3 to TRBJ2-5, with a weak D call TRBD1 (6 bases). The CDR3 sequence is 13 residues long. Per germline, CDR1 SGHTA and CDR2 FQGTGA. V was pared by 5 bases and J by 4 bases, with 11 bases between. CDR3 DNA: TGTGCCAGCAGCATCACAGGGAGAGAGACCCAGTACTTC. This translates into CASSITGRETQYF.

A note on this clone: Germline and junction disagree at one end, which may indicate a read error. The CDR3 nucleotides read TGTGCCAGTAGCGGGCAAGACACAGATACGCAGTATTTT. It encodes CASSGQDTDTQYF. The V call is TRBV9, the J call TRBJ2-3; the match to TRBD2 covers 7 bases. Germline CDR1 reads SGDLS; CDR2 reads YYNGEE. The CDR3 is made up of 13 amino acids.

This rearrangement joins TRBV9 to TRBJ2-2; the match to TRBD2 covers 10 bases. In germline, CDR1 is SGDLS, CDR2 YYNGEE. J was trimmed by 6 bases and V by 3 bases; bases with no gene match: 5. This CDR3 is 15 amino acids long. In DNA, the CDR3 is TGTGCCAGCAGCGGACCTAGCGGGGGAGCCGGGGAGCTGTTTTTT. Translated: CASSGPSGGAGELFF. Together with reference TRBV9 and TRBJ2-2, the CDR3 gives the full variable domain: DSGVTQTPKHLITATGQRVTLRCSPRSGDLSVYWYQQSLDQGLQFLIQYYNGEERAKGNILERFSAQQFPDLHSELNLSSLELGDSALYFCASSGPSGGAGELFFGEGSRLTVL.

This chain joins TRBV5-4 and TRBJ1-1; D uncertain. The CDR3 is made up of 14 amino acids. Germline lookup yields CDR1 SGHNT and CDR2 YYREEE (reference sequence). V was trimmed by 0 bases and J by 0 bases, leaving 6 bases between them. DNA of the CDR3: TGTGCCAGCAGCTTGGGGAGCATGAACACTGAAGCTTTCTTT. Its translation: CASSLGSMNTEAFF.